The sequence of this T cell receptor (beta chain) was determined in a study of T cell repertoires in cytomegalovirus infection. The wider study: Both CMV infection and a matching HLA type were indicated by public TCR beta signatures. Study-level points and caveats: What dominated the ex vivo response were HLA-C-restricted CMV-specific TCR beta clonotypes. Summed frequency of public TCR beta families distinguished CMV carriers with the relevant HLA.

MiXCR, applied by TCRdb to the reads, yields one record per CDR3 protein. This sample has just under 550,000 distinct CDR3 sequences, with 26% found just once. Of note for this clonotype: Its antigen is as yet unknown.

The CDR3 runs to 15 residues. From germline, CDR1 is LNHDA and CDR2 SQIVND (reference sequence). V gave up 7 bases and J gave up 0 bases, with 13 bases separating them. This TCR was sampled from a human donor in good health (CMV status not recorded). Some clones in this sample may be carry-over from other donors' samples. The sample comprised PBMCs. V gene TRBV19 combines with J gene TRBJ1-5, with D hard to call. The CDR3 DNA sequence: TGTGCCAGTAAAAACAGTGGGAATAGCAATCAGCCCCAGCATTTT. Its protein is CASKNSGNSNQPQHF.